This is a list of T cell receptor beta chains from one sample in a study of blood T cell repertoires in COVID-19. Assay used: immunoSEQ multiplex PCR; TCRdb lists only in-frame clones, some missing. The sample consists of around 48,000 clones, about 89% of them appearing once. Input material: peripheral blood. The receptors stem from a man in his 60s with active or convalescent COVID-19. CDR3s include the opening cysteine and the closing phenylalanine or tryptophan. A D gene is named only where the DNA matches it firmly. Where a row states a size, it is once, few, many or the class of an expanded clone; other rows omit it.

>16|TRBV14|.|TRBJ2-1|TRBD1
CASSQVYGTGGYEQFF
TGTGCCAGCAGCCAAGTGTATGGGACAGGGGGCTATGAGCAGTTCTTC
>15|TRBV7-3|.|TRBJ2-7|TRBD1
CASSYTGTGGYEQYF
TGTGCCAGCAGTTATACCGGGACAGGAGGGTACGAGCAGTACTTC
>14|TRBV19|.|TRBJ2-7|TRBD2
CASRRDYQRGEQYF
TGTGCCAGCCGCCGGGACTATCAAAGGGGAGAGCAGTACTTC
>14|TRBV5-1|.|TRBJ1-1|.
CATKRGGPNTEAFF
TGCGCCACCAAAAGGGGGGGGCCGAACACTGAAGCTTTCTTT
>13|TRBV30|.|TRBJ2-7|TRBD1
CASTDRGNYEQYF
TGTGCCTCCACGGACAGGGGGAACTACGAGCAGTACTTC
>12|TRBV7-9|.|TRBJ2-7|.
CASSLTGYEQYF
TGTGCCAGCAGCTTAACCGGCTACGAGCAGTACTTC
>14|TRBV6-5|.|TRBJ2-7|TRBD2
CASRLPGGSYEQYF
TGTGCCAGCCGTTTACCGGGGGGGTCCTACGAGCAGTACTTC
>14|TRBV5-1|.|TRBJ1-1|TRBD1
CASREGASNTEAFF
TGCGCCAGCAGAGAGGGGGCCTCGAACACTGAAGCTTTCTTT
>12|TRBV28|.|TRBJ1-4|TRBD1
CASSFRDRRLFF
TGTGCCAGCAGTTTTAGGGACAGGAGACTGTTTTTT
>15|TRBV21-1|.|TRBJ2-7|.
CASSKRLAGRPEQYF
TGTGCCAGCAGCAAAAGACTAGCGGGGCGGCCTGAGCAGTACTTC
>16|TRBV4-3|.|TRBJ1-6|.
CASSQAAGGTGSPLHF
TGCGCCAGCAGCCAAGCCGCGGGAGGGACCGGTTCACCCCTCCACTTT
>15|TRBV4-1|.|TRBJ1-5|TRBD1
CASSQEMTGVRPQHF
TGCGCCAGCAGCCAAGAAATGACAGGGGTTAGGCCCCAGCATTTT
>12|TRBV2|.|TRBJ1-2|.
CASGVAGDGYTF
TGTGCCAGCGGGGTGGCAGGGGACGGCTACACCTTC
>16|TRBV5-1|.|TRBJ2-3|.
CASSRETRRDTDTQYF
TGCGCCAGCAGCAGAGAGACACGGCGGGATACAGATACGCAGTATTTT
>12|TRBV28|once|TRBJ1-3|TRBD1
CASSSGGNTIYF
TGTGCCAGCTCCTCAGGGGGGAACACCATATATTTT
>17|TRBV4-1|.|TRBJ2-2|.
CASSKQRSLLEGGELFF
TGCGCCAGCAGCAAACAAAGGTCCCTACTAGAAGGCGGGGAGCTGTTTTTT
>14|TRBV19|.|TRBJ1-1|.
CASGEGQTNTEAFF
TGTGCCAGTGGAGAGGGACAAACGAACACTGAAGCTTTCTTT
>14|TRBV28|once|TRBJ1-1|.
CASSPLRGLTEAFF
TGTGCCAGCAGTCCCCTGAGGGGACTTACTGAAGCTTTCTTT
>15|TRBV2|.|TRBJ1-5|.
CASSEMLGSNQPQHF
TGTGCCAGCAGTGAGATGCTGGGCTCCAATCAGCCCCAGCATTTT
>16|TRBV7-8|.|TRBJ2-7|.
CASSLVPKGNSYEQYF
TGTGCCAGCAGCTTAGTCCCCAAGGGGAACTCCTACGAGCAGTACTTC
>15|TRBV4-2|few|TRBJ2-7|.
CASSQDSTTAYEQYF
TGTGCCAGCAGCCAAGATTCGACTACCGCCTACGAGCAGTACTTC
>16|TRBV24-1|.|TRBJ1-1|TRBD1
CATSDGQAQRSTEAFF
TGTGCCACCAGCGATGGACAGGCCCAAAGGTCCACTGAAGCTTTCTTT
>16|TRBV10-3|.|TRBJ2-3|.
CAISEFSGPSTDTQYF
TGTGCCATCAGTGAGTTCAGCGGTCCTAGCACAGATACGCAGTATTTT
>15|TRBV4-1|.|TRBJ1-2|.
CASSQDPQTNYGYTF
TGCGCCAGCAGCCAAGATCCTCAGACTAACTATGGCTACACCTTC
>13|TRBV12-3/TRBV12-4|.|TRBJ1-2|.
CASSFPGRYGYTF
TGTGCCAGCAGTTTCCCAGGAAGGTATGGCTACACCTTC
>16|TRBV4-1|.|TRBJ1-2|TRBD1
CASSQVGQEANYGYTF
TGCGCCAGCAGCCAAGTAGGACAGGAAGCTAACTATGGCTACACCTTC
>14|TRBV7-9|.|TRBJ2-3|.
CASSLEGSTDTQYF
TGTGCCAGCAGCTTGGAGGGGAGCACAGATACGCAGTATTTT
>15|TRBV4-2|.|TRBJ1-1|TRBD1
CASSQGQGAWTEAFF
TGTGCCAGCAGCCAAGGACAGGGGGCCTGGACTGAAGCTTTCTTT
>15|TRBV2|.|TRBJ2-7|.
CASSEGGVASYEQYF
TGTGCCAGCAGTGAAGGGGGGGTGGCATCCTACGAGCAGTACTTC
>16|TRBV5-6|once|TRBJ2-7|.
CASSLGAGTSFYEQYF
TGTGCCAGCAGCTTGGGGGCGGGAACTTCCTTCTACGAGCAGTACTTC
>16|TRBV5-6|.|TRBJ2-7|.
CASTKSPYTGTYEQYF
TGTGCCAGCACAAAATCACCGTATACGGGTACCTACGAGCAGTACTTC
>11|TRBV6-6|.|TRBJ2-1|.
CASSPGLILFF
TGTGCCAGCAGCCCGGGACTCATTCTCTTCTTC
>16|TRBV3-1/TRBV3-2|.|TRBJ1-3|.
CASSRPLGQSGNTIYF
TGTGCCAGCAGCCGCCCCCTGGGGCAATCTGGAAACACCATATATTTT
>16|TRBV6-4|.|TRBJ2-3|.
CASSDDTRGGTDTQYF
TGTGCCAGCAGCGACGACACCCGGGGTGGCACAGATACGCAGTATTTT
>14|TRBV5-4|few|TRBJ2-2|.
CASSPGGQSGELFF
TGTGCCAGCAGCCCGGGGGGCCAGAGCGGGGAGCTGTTTTTT
>15|TRBV7-3|.|TRBJ2-1|TRBD1
CASSSGQGVRNEQFF
TGTGCCAGCAGCTCGGGACAGGGGGTGAGGAATGAGCAGTTCTTC
>18|TRBV25-1|few|TRBJ1-2|TRBD1
CASSASGTGVFFDYGYTF
TGTGCCAGCAGTGCCTCCGGGACAGGGGTGTTCTTTGACTATGGCTACACCTTC
>16|TRBV19|few|TRBJ2-2|.
CASSISGQGNTGELFF
TGTGCCAGTAGTATAAGTGGGCAGGGGAACACCGGGGAGCTGTTTTTT
>15|TRBV19|.|TRBJ2-1|TRBD2
CASSMVERGGNEQFF
TGTGCCAGTAGTATGGTCGAGCGGGGGGGGAATGAGCAGTTCTTC
>14|TRBV15|.|TRBJ2-3|TRBD2
CATGLAGLVDTQYF
TGTGCCACCGGGCTAGCGGGGTTAGTAGATACGCAGTATTTT
>13|TRBV6-5|.|TRBJ1-1|TRBD1
CASSTQGDTEAFF
TGTGCCAGCAGTACCCAGGGGGACACTGAAGCTTTCTTT
>13|TRBV30|once|TRBJ1-2|.
CAWTLGAQAGYTF
TGTGCCTGGACCCTGGGGGCGCAGGCGGGCTACACCTTC
>16|TRBV5-1|few|TRBJ2-3|TRBD2
CASSASTSGGTDTQYF
TGCGCCAGCAGCGCCTCAACTAGCGGGGGCACAGATACGCAGTATTTT
>16|TRBV3-1/TRBV3-2|.|TRBJ2-3|TRBD2
CASSQYSGGGTDTQYF
TGTGCCAGCAGCCAGTATAGCGGGGGCGGCACAGATACGCAGTATTTT
>16|TRBV19|.|TRBJ2-5|.
CASSILGGAGGETQYF
TGTGCCAGTAGTATTTTAGGCGGGGCAGGGGGAGAGACCCAGTACTTC
>13|TRBV6-5|.|TRBJ2-5|TRBD1
CASRRTGQETQYF
TGTGCCAGCAGACGGACAGGGCAAGAGACCCAGTACTTC
>16|TRBV28|.|TRBJ1-4|.
CASSLDGGTVNEKLFF
TGTGCCAGCAGTTTAGACGGGGGGACGGTCAATGAAAAACTGTTTTTT
>16|TRBV10-3|.|TRBJ1-1|TRBD1
CAIRARDRGRNTEAFF
TGTGCCATCAGGGCCCGGGACAGGGGGAGGAACACTGAAGCTTTCTTT
>13|TRBV7-3|.|TRBJ1-1|.
CASSAIDREKAFF
TGTGCCAGCAGCGCTATCGACCGGGAGAAGGCTTTCTTT
>15|TRBV7-9|few|TRBJ1-4|.
CASSALRDGGEKLFF
TGTGCCAGCAGCGCCCTCCGGGACGGGGGGGAAAAACTGTTTTTT
>16|TRBV7-6|.|TRBJ2-5|TRBD2
CASSLGLAGGQETQYF
TGTGCCAGCAGCTTAGGACTAGCGGGGGGACAAGAGACCCAGTACTTC
>18|TRBV11-2|.|TRBJ2-4|TRBD2
CASSPRLAGGVAKNIQYF
TGTGCCAGCAGCCCTCGACTAGCGGGGGGAGTAGCCAAAAACATTCAGTACTTC
>14|TRBV10-3|.|TRBJ1-2|.
CAISDRAESSGYTF
TGTGCCATCAGTGATAGGGCTGAGTCTAGCGGCTACACCTTC
>15|TRBV5-5|.|TRBJ2-7|.
CASSLSPWAAYEQYF
TGTGCCAGCAGCTTGTCCCCATGGGCAGCCTACGAGCAGTACTTC